This T cell receptor (beta chain) was sequenced for a study of blood T cell repertoires in COVID-19. Study overall: Whether acute or convalescent, the COVID-19 samples came from the United States, Italy and Spain.

Germline loops: CDR1 MDHEN, CDR2 SYDVKM. The ends lost 7 bases at V and 6 bases at J; junction bases unmatched: 7. The CDR3 consists of 14 residues. Authors' methods: Amplified reference gene primers provided the basis for estimating nucleated cell counts. TCRdb's table, derived via immunoSEQ multiplex PCR, lists solely in-frame clones and lacks some. D and trimming were read from the DNA, whereas the V and J calls and clone size are those reported in that table. The sample has around 190,000 clones, approximately 85% seen once; the top ten hold roughly 7.7%. The specimen was peripheral blood. This sequence joins TRBV28 and TRBJ2-2; TRBD2 agrees at 8 bases. This TCR was sampled from a woman aged 60 to 75 with acute or convalescent COVID-19. CDR3 sequence (DNA): TGTGCCAGCACCCCCCTCGGGGGGGCCGGGGAGCTGTTTTTT. Amino acids: CASTPLGGAGELFF.